Listed below are T cell receptor beta chains from one sample, sequenced in a study of T cell responses to AZD1222 COVID-19 vaccine. The method was immunoSEQ multiplex PCR; TCRdb's version includes in-frame clones alone and lacks a portion of them. The table has roughly 180,000 clones, 90% to 95% seen once; the top ten hold approximately 2%. The sequences come from peripheral blood, collected on day 0 of AZD1222 vaccination. The receptors shown here come from an adult in good health. Both conserved end residues are part of each CDR3. The order of the fields is V gene, CDR3 length, clone size, J gene, D gene, CDR3 protein, CDR3 DNA. D genes are given only for firm matches. Clone size is stated in some rows and not others, as once, few, many or a class when expanded.

>TRBV6-6|11|.|TRBJ2-7|TRBD1
CASSLNGQELF
TGTGCCAGCAGTCTAAACGGACAGGAGCTATTC
>TRBV2|17|.|TRBJ2-1|TRBD2
CASTAGGGLAGFNEQFF
TGTGCCAGCACGGCAGGGGGAGGACTAGCGGGATTCAATGAGCAGTTCTTC
>TRBV5-5|14|once|TRBJ1-2|TRBD1
CASSLGDSPYGYTF
TGTGCCAGCAGCTTGGGGGACAGTCCCTATGGCTACACCTTC
>TRBV7-9|15|.|TRBJ1-2|.
CASSSRTLINYGYTF
TGTGCCAGCAGCTCTCGGACACTTATCAACTATGGCTACACCTTC
>TRBV2|12|.|TRBJ2-5|TRBD2
CATGRVRETQYF
TGTGCCACTGGGAGGGTAAGGGAGACCCAGTACTTC
>TRBV15|15|.|TRBJ1-6|.
CATSRGGAVNSPLHF
TGTGCCACCAGCAGAGGAGGGGCGGTTAATTCACCCCTCCACTTT
>TRBV14|17|.|TRBJ1-2|.
CASSQGGNLGVFDGYTF
TGTGCCAGCAGCCAAGGAGGAAACTTAGGGGTTTTTGATGGCTACACCTTC
>TRBV5-1|14|.|TRBJ1-6|.
CASSLVGAGPPLHF
TGCGCCAGCAGCTTGGTAGGTGCTGGACCTCCCCTCCACTTT
>TRBV27|14|once|TRBJ1-2|.
CASARDGGGYGYTF
TGTGCCAGCGCGAGGGACGGAGGGGGTTATGGCTACACCTTC
>TRBV25-1|15|.|TRBJ1-2|.
CASSDTGRRNYGYTF
TGTGCCAGCAGTGATACAGGGCGACGTAACTATGGCTACACCTTC
>TRBV7-3|15|.|TRBJ2-7|TRBD2
CASSPSSGSLYEQYF
TGTGCCAGCAGCCCCTCGAGCGGGAGCCTGTACGAGCAGTACTTC
>TRBV10-3|13|once|TRBJ1-1|TRBD1
CASGQAMNTEAFF
TGTGCCAGCGGACAGGCCATGAACACTGAAGCTTTCTTT